This T cell receptor beta chain comes out of a study of T cells after yellow fever vaccination. Across the whole study: Each low-cell-number fraction was prepared by means of SMART-Seq v4 Ultra Low Input.

Findings and caveats of the study: Once the booster was given, most primary-vaccination clones reappeared, at more than 95% for CD4 and roughly 91% for CD8. By day 5 rather than day 15, the secondary response had peaked, though it was weaker.

V lost 4 bases and J lost 7; bases outside the gene matches: 19. CDR3 length: 19 amino acids. Germline lookup yields CDR1 SGHRS and CDR2 YFSETQ. Researchers made TCR cDNA using 5'RACE template switching, and this step added a universal primer site and UMIs. TCRdb recomputed calls from the 5' RACE reads with MiXCR, one row per CDR3 protein. The sample records fewer than 350,000 distinct CDR3 sequences, roughly 8.7% being singletons. Comment on this clonotype: Its antigen remains unidentified.

This TCR came from a man aged 18 to 29 who received the YFV17D yellow fever vaccine. The sequencing here drew on PBMCs, taken on the day of the first yellow fever vaccination. The V and J genes are TRBV5-1 and TRBJ2-5; 13 bases agree with TRBD2. CDR3: CASSIRTSGSLFSLRTQYF. CDR3 bases: TGCGCCAGCAGCATTCGGACTAGCGGGAGCTTATTTTCCCTACGGACCCAGTACTTC.